The rows below give T cell receptor beta chains drawn from one sample of a study of tumor-infiltrating lymphocytes in primary liver carcinoma. TCRdb recomputed calls from the multiplex PCR reads with MiXCR, one row per CDR3 protein. The repertoire has around 170,000 distinct CDR3 sequences, approximately 60% of them found once; the top ten carry 70% to 80%. The sample comprised peripheral blood. Receptors were obtained from a man aged 40-49 years with primary liver carcinoma and hepatitis B virus infection. CDR3s include the opening cysteine and the closing phenylalanine or tryptophan. A D gene is named only where the DNA matches it firmly. Not all rows give a size; the values are once, few, many and, for expanded clones, a class.

D gene	J gene	clone size	V gene	CDR3 protein	CDR3 DNA
NA	TRBJ2-2	NA	TRBV30	CAWSLYRERNTGELFF	TGTGCCTGGAGTTTATACAGGGAGAGGAACACCGGGGAGCTGTTTTTT
NA	TRBJ1-1	NA	TRBV11-2	CASSLVGSPNTEAFF	TGTGCCAGCAGCTTGGTAGGATCCCCGAACACTGAAGCTTTCTTT
NA	TRBJ1-1	NA	TRBV6-6	CASSSTTGGNTEAFF	TGTGCCAGCAGTTCCACGACAGGAGGCAACACTGAAGCTTTCTTT
NA	TRBJ2-7	once	TRBV4-2	CASSPQLASEQYF	TGTGCCAGCAGCCCGCAGCTAGCGTCTGAGCAGTACTTC
NA	TRBJ2-2	NA	TRBV4-2	CASSGVEGGELFF	TGTGCCAGCAGCGGGGTGGAAGGCGGGGAGCTGTTTTTT
TRBD1	TRBJ2-1	few	TRBV5-4	CASTSRTGATYNEQFF	TGTGCCAGCACTTCTCGGACAGGGGCTACCTACAATGAGCAGTTCTTC
NA	TRBJ1-5	NA	TRBV28	CASSFALRDPNQPQHF	TGTGCCAGCAGTTTTGCGCTTAGGGACCCTAATCAGCCCCAGCATTTT
NA	TRBJ1-1	NA	TRBV12-3/TRBV12-4	CASSLLRLGEAFF	TGTGCCAGCAGTTTACTAAGACTAGGGGAAGCTTTCTTT
NA	TRBJ2-7	NA	TRBV11-2	CASSVDPETSTEQYF	TGTGCCAGCAGCGTAGACCCCGAAACAAGTACCGAGCAGTACTTT
TRBD2	TRBJ2-7	NA	TRBV11-2	CASSFLSGRFHEQYF	TGTGCCAGCAGCTTCCTTAGCGGGAGATTCCACGAGCAGTACTTC
NA	TRBJ2-5	NA	TRBV11-2	CASSYISSQETRCF	TGTGCCAGCAGCTACATCTCAAGTCAAGAGACCCGGTGCTTC
NA	TRBJ2-2	many	TRBV29-1	CSVEVQANTGELFF	TGCAGCGTTGAAGTACAAGCGAACACCGGGGAGCTGTTTTTT
TRBD1	TRBJ1-2	few	TRBV29-1	CSVGGYTGTGGLFLGYTF	TGCAGCGTTGGGGGCTATACCGGGACAGGGGGTCTCTTCTTGGGCTACACCTTC
NA	TRBJ2-5	NA	TRBV7-9	CASEPRSQETQYF	TGTGCCAGCGAGCCTCGGAGCCAAGAGACCCAGTACTTC
NA	TRBJ1-2	NA	TRBV20-1	CSAREGQYGYTF	TGCAGTGCTAGAGAGGGACAATATGGCTACACCTTC
TRBD2	TRBJ2-7	NA	TRBV6-6	CASSYSHGEGEQYF	TGTGCCAGCAGTTACTCTCATGGGGAGGGGGAGCAGTACTTC
NA	TRBJ2-1	NA	TRBV6-1	CASSDGESLSTNEQFF	TGTGCCAGCAGTGATGGGGAAAGCCTTTCTACTAATGAGCAGTTCTTC
TRBD2	TRBJ2-5	many	TRBV11-2	CASRDPGTTKETQYF	TGTGCCAGCAGGGACCCCGGGACTACTAAAGAGACCCAGTACTTC